This TCR beta chain was recovered during a study of CD8 T cells in ankylosing spondylitis. General study points: Prior literature has documented some motif variants in synovial fluid and blood from reactive arthritis. Seven to nine highly homologous variants formed a TCR beta motif that appeared characteristic of ankylosing spondylitis blood. Significant enrichment of disease-linked clones was reportedly seen in matched ankylosing spondylitis synovial fluid.

The V end was cut by 7 bases, the J end by 5 bases, with 15 bases between. The CDR3 length is 13 residues. Germline V gives CDR1 SGDLS, CDR2 YYNGEE. Using quantitative 5'-RACE with molecular barcodes, the authors made TCR beta libraries. TCRdb re-derived calls from the 5' RACE reads in MiXCR, one entry per CDR3 protein. Counted here are over 30,000 distinct CDR3 sequences, 13% occurring once; the ten biggest clones make up about a third. To note about this clonotype: Its antigen is not identified.

V is TRBV9 and J is TRBJ1-2, with D possibly matching TRBD1 (5 bases). Sequenced input: synovial fluid, either unsorted or a sorted T cell fraction (not recorded which). This receptor was taken from a male donor with ankylosing spondylitis. The CDR3 sequence: CASAAERQYGYTF. CDR3 DNA sequence: TGTGCCAGCGCCGCCGAGAGACAGTATGGCTACACCTTC.